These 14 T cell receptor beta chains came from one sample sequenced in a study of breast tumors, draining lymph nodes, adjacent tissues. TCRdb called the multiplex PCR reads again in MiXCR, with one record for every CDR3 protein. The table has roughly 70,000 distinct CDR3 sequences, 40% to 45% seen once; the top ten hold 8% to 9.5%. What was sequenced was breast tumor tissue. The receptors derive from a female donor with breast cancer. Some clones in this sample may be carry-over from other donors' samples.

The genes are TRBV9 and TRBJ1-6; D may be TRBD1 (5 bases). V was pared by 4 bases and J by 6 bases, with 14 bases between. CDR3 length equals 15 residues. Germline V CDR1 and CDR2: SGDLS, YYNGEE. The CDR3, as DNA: TGTGCCAGCAGCCCCAGACAGACTCTTAATTCACCCCTCCACTTT. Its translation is CASSPRQTLNSPLHF.

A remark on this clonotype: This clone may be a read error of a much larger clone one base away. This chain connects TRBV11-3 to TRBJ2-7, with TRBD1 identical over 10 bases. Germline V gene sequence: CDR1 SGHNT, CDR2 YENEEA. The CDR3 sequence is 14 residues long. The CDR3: CASSDWDRGYEQCF. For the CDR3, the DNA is TGTGCCAGCAGCGACTGGGACAGGGGCTACGAGCAGTGCTTC.

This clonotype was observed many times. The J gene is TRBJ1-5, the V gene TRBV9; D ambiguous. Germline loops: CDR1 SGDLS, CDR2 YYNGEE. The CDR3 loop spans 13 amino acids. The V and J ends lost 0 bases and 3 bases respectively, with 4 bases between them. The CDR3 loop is CASSVEVNQPQHF. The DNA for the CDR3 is TGTGCCAGCAGCGTAGAAGTCAATCAGCCCCAGCATTTT.

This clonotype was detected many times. CDR3 sequence reads: CASSQITDYGYTF. CDR3 nucleotides: TGTGCCAGCAGCCAAATTACGGACTATGGCTACACCTTC. The chain recombines TRBV3-1 with TRBJ1-2; D is ambiguous. The CDR3 covers 13 residues. The V end was cut by 2 bases, the J end by 3 bases, with 7 bases between. Germline loops: CDR1 LGHDT, CDR2 YNNKEL (reference sequence).

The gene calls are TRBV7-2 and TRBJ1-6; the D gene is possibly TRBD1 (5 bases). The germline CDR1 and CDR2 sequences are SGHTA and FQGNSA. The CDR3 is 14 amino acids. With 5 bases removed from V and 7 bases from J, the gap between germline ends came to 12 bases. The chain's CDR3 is CASSTYRKNSPLHF. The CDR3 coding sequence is TGTGCCAGCAGCACCTACAGGAAGAATTCACCCCTCCACTTT.

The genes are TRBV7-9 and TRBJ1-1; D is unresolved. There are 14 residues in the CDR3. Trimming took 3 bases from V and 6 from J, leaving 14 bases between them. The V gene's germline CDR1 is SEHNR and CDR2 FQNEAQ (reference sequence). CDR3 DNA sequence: TGTGCCAGCAGCTTCGGTTCAAGGGAAGCTGAAGCTTTCTTT. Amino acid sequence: CASSFGSREAEAFF.

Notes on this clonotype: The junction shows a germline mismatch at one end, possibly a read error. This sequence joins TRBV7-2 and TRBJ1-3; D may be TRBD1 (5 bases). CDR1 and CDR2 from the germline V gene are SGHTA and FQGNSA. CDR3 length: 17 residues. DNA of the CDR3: TGTGTCAGCAGCTTAGCATCCTTGGGGGGACGTGGAAACACCATATATTTT. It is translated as CVSSLASLGGRGNTIYF.

For the CDR3, the DNA is TGTGCCAGCAGTTTAGGGCGGAGGGCGCTCTACGAGCAGTACTTC. It translates to CASSLGRRALYEQYF. The chain links TRBV12-3 or TRBV12-4 to TRBJ2-7; a possible D gene is TRBD2 (6 bases). The CDR3 spans 15 residues. Trimming left V 1 base short and J 3 bases short, with 13 bases between.

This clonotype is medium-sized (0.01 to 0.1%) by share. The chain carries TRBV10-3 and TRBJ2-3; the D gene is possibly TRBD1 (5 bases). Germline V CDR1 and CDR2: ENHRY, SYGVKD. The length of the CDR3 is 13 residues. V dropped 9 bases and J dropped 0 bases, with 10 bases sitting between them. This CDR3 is CAIQGYSTDTQYF. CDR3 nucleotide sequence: TGTGCCATTCAGGGTTATAGCACAGATACGCAGTATTTT.

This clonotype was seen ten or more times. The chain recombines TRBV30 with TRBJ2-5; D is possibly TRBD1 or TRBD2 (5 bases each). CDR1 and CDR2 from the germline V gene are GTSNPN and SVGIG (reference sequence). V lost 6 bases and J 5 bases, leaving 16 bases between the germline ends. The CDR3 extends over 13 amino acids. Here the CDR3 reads CACSGARQETQYF. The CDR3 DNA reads TGTGCCTGTTCCGGGGCCCGCCAGGAGACCCAGTACTTC.

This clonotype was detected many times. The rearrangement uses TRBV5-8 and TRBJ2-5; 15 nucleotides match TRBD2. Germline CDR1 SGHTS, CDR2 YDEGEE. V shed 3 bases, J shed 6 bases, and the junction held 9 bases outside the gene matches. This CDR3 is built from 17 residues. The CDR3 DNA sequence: TGTGCCAGCAGCTGGACTAGCGGGGGGGCAGCGGGAAAGACCCAGTACTTC. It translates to CASSWTSGGAAGKTQYF.

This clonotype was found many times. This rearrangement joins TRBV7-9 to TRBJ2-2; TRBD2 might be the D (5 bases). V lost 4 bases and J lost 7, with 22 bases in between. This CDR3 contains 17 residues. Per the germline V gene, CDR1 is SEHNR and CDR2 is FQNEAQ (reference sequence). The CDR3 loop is CASSSRPAGFSDGELFF. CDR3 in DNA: TGTGCCAGCAGCTCAAGACCCGCAGGATTTAGCGACGGGGAGCTGTTTTTT.

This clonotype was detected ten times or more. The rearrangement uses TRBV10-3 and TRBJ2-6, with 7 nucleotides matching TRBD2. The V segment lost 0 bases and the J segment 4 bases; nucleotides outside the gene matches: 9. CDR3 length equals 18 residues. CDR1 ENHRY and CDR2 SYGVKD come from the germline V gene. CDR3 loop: CAISESRGGDLGANVLTF. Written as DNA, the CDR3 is TGTGCCATCAGTGAGTCGAGGGGAGGGGATCTAGGGGCCAACGTCCTGACTTTC.

In DNA form, the CDR3 reads TGTGCCAGCAGCTTAGTTCAGGTTAGAAATGAGCAGTTCTTC. Translation: CASSLVQVRNEQFF. The chain links TRBV7-9 to TRBJ2-1; D call uncertain. The CDR3 loop spans 14 amino acids. The germline V gene has CDR1 SEHNR and CDR2 FQNEAQ (reference sequence). V lost 1 base and J lost 7, with 11 bases in between.